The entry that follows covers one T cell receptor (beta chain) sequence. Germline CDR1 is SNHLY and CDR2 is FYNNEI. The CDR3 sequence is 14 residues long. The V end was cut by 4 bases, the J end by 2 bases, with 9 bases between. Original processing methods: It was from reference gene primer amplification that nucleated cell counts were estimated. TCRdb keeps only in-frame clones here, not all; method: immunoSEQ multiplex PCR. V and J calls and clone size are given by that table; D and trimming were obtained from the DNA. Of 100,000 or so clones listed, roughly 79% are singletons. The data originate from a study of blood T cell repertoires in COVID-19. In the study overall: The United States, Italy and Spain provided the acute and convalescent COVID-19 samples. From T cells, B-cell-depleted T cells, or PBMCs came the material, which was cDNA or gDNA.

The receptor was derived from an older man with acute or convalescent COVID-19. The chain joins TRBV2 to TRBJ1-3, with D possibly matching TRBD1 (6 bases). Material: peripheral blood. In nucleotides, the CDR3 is TGTGCCAGCAGTGCAACAGGGACTGGAAACACCATATATTTT. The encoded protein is CASSATGTGNTIYF.